These 28 T cell receptor beta chains were all obtained from the same sample, sequenced in a study of cytomegalovirus exposure and HLA in healthy donors. A multiplex PCR was run with 60 Vbeta primers and 13 Jbeta primers. The table came from immunoSEQ multiplex PCR; TCRdb's copy has only in-frame clones and leaves some out. The data hold some 160,000 clones, with 78% observed a single time. The sequenced sample consisted of PBMCs. The source is a male donor in good health and CMV-seronegative.

This clone has a single count. The chain has TRBV27 and TRBJ2-5; TRBD2 matches 10 bases. Losses at the gene ends were 5 bases for V and 5 bases for J; bases not matched to a gene: 2. Germline lookup yields CDR1 MNHEY and CDR2 SMNVEV (reference sequence). This CDR3 is built from 13 residues. The CDR3 is CASSEGLAETQYF. In DNA form, the CDR3 reads TGTGCCAGCAGTGAGGGACTAGCGGAGACCCAGTACTTC.

The chain has TRBV4-3 and TRBJ2-2; 9 nucleotides match TRBD2. Per germline, CDR1 LGHNA and CDR2 YSLEER. The CDR3 length is 17 residues. The V gene end was trimmed by 0 bases and the J gene end by 0 bases; junction bases not matched to a gene: 2. The CDR3 nucleotides read TGCGCCAGCAGCCAAGAGGGACTAGCAGCGAACACCGGGGAGCTGTTTTTT. It yields the protein CASSQEGLAANTGELFF.

The chain carries TRBV13 and TRBJ1-1; 12 bases are shared with TRBD1. Trimming at V came to 4 bases and at J to 3 bases, leaving 9 bases not matched to a gene. The CDR3 has 17 amino acids. The germline V gene encodes CDR1 PRHDT and CDR2 FYEKMQ (reference sequence). The CDR3 sequence is CASSSRDRGRPDTEAFF. The CDR3 DNA is TGTGCCAGCAGCTCCCGGGACAGGGGGCGCCCGGACACTGAAGCTTTCTTT.

This chain uses TRBV9 with TRBJ1-1; D may be TRBD1 (5 bases). V was shortened by 0 bases and J by 4 bases, with 7 bases between the two germline ends. The CDR3 has 13 residues. The V gene's germline CDR1 is SGDLS and CDR2 YYNGEE. In DNA, the CDR3 is TGTGCCAGCAGCGTAGGCAGGGTCACTGAAGCTTTCTTT. This sequence encodes CASSVGRVTEAFF.

The rearrangement links TRBV18 to TRBJ1-4; 9 positions match TRBD1. This CDR3 contains 18 residues. CDR1 and CDR2 from the germline V gene are KGHSH and LQKENI. Trimming cost V 2 bases and J 7 bases; bases outside gene matches: 14. CDR3 DNA: TGTGCCAGCTCACCAGACGCACAGGGGGCGCGTTCAGGTGAAAAACTGTTTTTT. This sequence encodes CASSPDAQGARSGEKLFF.

The rearrangement uses TRBV28 and TRBJ2-5; 8 bases line up with TRBD1. Germline CDR1 reads MDHEN; CDR2 reads SYDVKM. V dropped 6 bases and J dropped 0; count of bases not matched to a gene: 6. The CDR3 consists of 15 residues. The CDR3: CASSIDRGNQETQYF. DNA for the CDR3: TGTGCCAGCAGCATTGACAGGGGTAACCAAGAGACCCAGTACTTC.

The CDR3 DNA reads TGTGCCAGCAGCCCCGAGGACAGGGGCTATGAGCAGTTCTTC. Protein: CASSPEDRGYEQFF. The chain has TRBV13 and TRBJ2-1; 9 bases line up with TRBD1. This CDR3 is 14 amino acids long. Germline lookup yields CDR1 PRHDT and CDR2 FYEKMQ (reference sequence). The V gene end was trimmed by 5 bases and the J gene end by 8 bases; junction bases not matched to a gene: 7.

The chain employs TRBV4-2 and TRBJ1-5; 9 bases agree with TRBD1. V shed 2 bases, J shed 6 bases, and the junction held 11 bases outside the gene matches. Germline CDR1 is LGHNA and CDR2 is YNFKEQ. The CDR3 is 17 residues long. The CDR3 loop reads CASSQWRGQGPPQPQHF. Written as DNA, the CDR3 is TGTGCCAGCAGCCAATGGAGGGGACAGGGTCCTCCTCAGCCCCAGCATTTT.

The chain uses TRBV6-5 and TRBJ2-2, with D possibly matching TRBD1 (6 bases). Trimming stripped 5 bases from V and 1 base from J, with 8 bases between. Germline assignment: CDR1 MNHEY and CDR2 SVGAGI. CDR3 length equals 14 residues. CDR3 region: CASSPTGNTGELFF. As DNA, the CDR3 is TGTGCCAGCAGTCCGACAGGGAACACCGGGGAGCTGTTTTTT.

This clone has a handful of counts. The chain employs TRBV11-2 and TRBJ2-2, with 7 bases matching TRBD2. CDR3 size: 15 residues. Germline CDR1 is SGHAT and CDR2 is FQNNGV. J gave up 5 bases and V 1 base, and 4 bases lay outside the gene matches. The CDR3 here is CASSLAGGGTGELFF. In DNA, the CDR3 is TGTGCCAGCAGCTTAGCGGGAGGTGGAACCGGGGAGCTGTTTTTT.

The chain combines TRBV10-3 with TRBJ1-5; D may be TRBD1 (5 bases). The CDR3 sequence is 15 residues long. In germline, CDR1 is ENHRY, CDR2 SYGVKD. V was trimmed by 0 bases and J by 0 bases, leaving 6 bases between them. The CDR3 here is CAISESGGSNQPQHF. DNA for the CDR3: TGTGCCATCAGTGAGTCGGGGGGTAGCAATCAGCCCCAGCATTTT.

V and J are TRBV5-5 and TRBJ2-5; D may be TRBD1 (5 bases). Germline V gene lookup returns CDR1 SGHKS and CDR2 YYEKEE (reference sequence). This CDR3 has 14 residues. V was clipped by 2 bases and J by 2 bases, with 10 bases between them. The CDR3 coding sequence is TGTGCCAGCAGCTTACAGGCCGAACAAGAGACCCAGTACTTC. Protein: CASSLQAEQETQYF.

V usage is TRBV5-1 and J usage is TRBJ2-3; 8 bases are shared with TRBD2. This CDR3 comprises 14 residues. The trim removed 0 bases at V and 6 bases at J, leaving 3 bases unmatched. The V gene's germline CDR1 is SGHRS and CDR2 YFSETQ. The CDR3 DNA sequence: TGCGCCAGCAGCTTGGGGACGGGGGGGGATACGCAGTATTTT. Translated: CASSLGTGGDTQYF.

The V and J genes are TRBV4-1 and TRBJ2-3; D not resolved. CDR1 and CDR2 (germline): MGHRA, YSYEKL. Trimming cost V 0 bases and J 1 base, with 8 bases left between them. The CDR3 loop spans 15 amino acids. The DNA of the CDR3 is TGCGCCAGCAGCCAAGAAGTCGCAGGCACAGATACGCAGTATTTT. Translation: CASSQEVAGTDTQYF.

The chain uses TRBV11-1 and TRBJ2-5, with 12 bases that match TRBD2. CDR1 and CDR2 from the germline V gene are SGHAT and FQDESV (reference sequence). J lost 7 bases, V lost 5 bases, and 8 bases had no gene match. CDR3 length: 15 amino acids. This CDR3 is CASSPETSGSGTQYF. The CDR3, as DNA: TGTGCCAGCAGCCCCGAGACTAGCGGGAGTGGGACCCAGTACTTC.

This clone was seen a handful of times. This chain joins TRBV28 and TRBJ2-7; possible D gene TRBD2, 6 bases. Germline V gene data show CDR1 as MDHEN and CDR2 as SYDVKM. CDR3 length: 16 amino acids. Trimming took 8 bases from V and 7 from J, leaving 27 bases between them. The CDR3 DNA reads TGTGCCAGCTACTGGACCTATACGGGGGAGGTTAAAGAGCAGTACTTC. Protein product: CASYWTYTGEVKEQYF. The complete variable domain, with remaining parts taken from reference TRBV28 and TRBJ2-7, reads DVKVTQSSRYLVKRTGEKVFLECVQDMDHENMFWYRQDPGLGLRLIYFSYDVKMKEKGDIPEGYSVSREKKERFSLILESASTNQTSMYLCASYWTYTGEVKEQYFGPGTRLTVT.

The gene calls are TRBV4-2 and TRBJ2-7, with TRBD2 identical over 8 bases. Germline V gene data show CDR1 as LGHNA and CDR2 as YNFKEQ. Losses at the gene ends were 2 bases for V and 7 bases for J; bases not matched to a gene: 10. The CDR3 covers 15 residues. CDR3 coding DNA: TGTGCCAGCAGCCAATCGACTAGCGTTAATGTAGAGCAGTACTTC. It is translated as CASSQSTSVNVEQYF.

The J gene is TRBJ2-7, the V gene TRBV10-3; 14 nucleotides agree with TRBD2. Germline assignment: CDR1 ENHRY and CDR2 SYGVKD. The CDR3 is made up of 16 amino acids. Trimming at V came to 3 bases and at J to 6 bases, leaving 7 bases not matched to a gene. The CDR3 reads CAISDPGLAGVCEQYF. The CDR3 DNA is TGTGCCATCAGTGATCCGGGACTAGCGGGAGTATGCGAGCAGTACTTC.

The gene calls are TRBV6-5 and TRBJ1-2; TRBD1 aligns across 8 bases. The trim removed 0 bases at V and 5 bases at J, leaving 2 bases unmatched. The CDR3 loop spans 14 amino acids. The germline CDR1 and CDR2 sequences are MNHEY and SVGAGI. The CDR3 here is CASSYSDREYGYTF. The CDR3 DNA reads TGTGCCAGCAGTTACTCGGACAGGGAATATGGCTACACCTTC.

The chain joins TRBV6-1 to TRBJ1-1; D possibly corresponds to TRBD1 (6 bases). This CDR3 region has 11 residues. Germline V gives CDR1 MNHNS, CDR2 SASEGT. The V end lost 11 bases, the J end lost 7 bases, and 14 bases lay between the germline ends. CDR3 region: CASTGRFEAFF. As DNA, the CDR3 is TGTGCCTCAACAGGGAGATTTGAAGCTTTCTTT.

This chain uses TRBV28 with TRBJ2-7; TRBD2 agrees at 10 bases. Per germline, CDR1 MDHEN and CDR2 SYDVKM. Trimming cost V 1 base and J 5 bases; bases outside gene matches: 5. This CDR3 is built from 15 residues. This CDR3 is CASSLSASGSNEQYF. The CDR3 region has the DNA TGTGCCAGCAGTTTATCGGCTAGCGGGAGTAACGAGCAGTACTTC. The full variable domain, completed using reference TRBV28 and TRBJ2-7, is DVKVTQSSRYLVKRTGEKVFLECVQDMDHENMFWYRQDPGLGLRLIYFSYDVKMKEKGDIPEGYSVSREKKERFSLILESASTNQTSMYLCASSLSASGSNEQYFGPGTRLTVT.

This rearrangement joins TRBV7-3 to TRBJ1-1; a weak D match, TRBD1 (5 bases). The V end lost 5 bases, the J end lost 4 bases, and 11 bases lay between the germline ends. Germline CDR1 SGHTA, CDR2 FQGTGA. The CDR3 is 13 amino acids. CDR3 nucleotides: TGTGCCAGCAGCCCCGGGGGGTCCACTGAAGCTTTCTTT. This codes for CASSPGGSTEAFF.

The chain joins TRBV6-1 to TRBJ2-3; possible D gene TRBD2, 5 bases. Germline V gene data show CDR1 as MNHNS and CDR2 as SASEGT. The CDR3 totals 15 residues. Trimming stripped 3 bases from V and 6 bases from J, with 16 bases between. Written as DNA, the CDR3 is TGTGCCAGCAGTGACGGGGATCTCCGGTGGGATACGCAGTATTTT. As protein: CASSDGDLRWDTQYF.

The V and J genes are TRBV5-1 and TRBJ2-7; D unresolved. CDR3 length: 14 amino acids. The V end lost 0 bases, the J end lost 2 bases, and 9 bases lay between the germline ends. Germline V gives CDR1 SGHRS, CDR2 YFSETQ. As DNA, the CDR3 is TGCGCCAGCAGCTTGGTAGCCAGTACCTACGAGCAGTACTTC. Its translation is CASSLVASTYEQYF.

V and J are TRBV28 and TRBJ2-7, with D perhaps TRBD2 (5 bases). Germline V lookup: CDR1 MDHEN, CDR2 SYDVKM. The CDR3 totals 14 residues. Deletions cut 5 bases from V and 1 base from J, with 12 bases between. The CDR3 protein is CASSVLLGSYEQYF. CDR3 coding DNA: TGTGCCAGCAGTGTCTTACTAGGGTCCTACGAGCAGTACTTC.

This clone was observed a few times. V usage is TRBV28 and J usage is TRBJ1-2; the D is unclear. Trimming left V 6 bases short and J 12 bases short, with 23 bases between. The germline V gene encodes CDR1 MDHEN and CDR2 SYDVKM. The CDR3 extends over 14 amino acids. CDR3 sequence: CASRVGGGPTTDTF. The CDR3 DNA follows: TGTGCCAGCAGGGTGGGCGGAGGGCCTACTACGGACACCTTC.

This clone was found once. The genes are TRBV10-3 and TRBJ1-4; weak D call: TRBD1 (6 bases). The CDR3 length is 16 residues. V was clipped by 0 bases and J by 4 bases, with 12 bases between them. Germline loops: CDR1 ENHRY, CDR2 SYGVKD. CDR3 amino acids: CAISESPTGDNEKLFF. CDR3 bases: TGTGCCATCAGTGAGTCCCCGACAGGAGATAATGAAAAACTGTTTTTT.

The rearrangement joins TRBV4-2 to TRBJ1-5, with D maybe TRBD1 (5 bases). CDR3 length: 17 amino acids. Per the germline V gene, CDR1 is LGHNA and CDR2 is YNFKEQ. V lost 4 bases and J 0 bases, leaving 16 bases between the germline ends. CDR3 loop: CASSLGGGPYSNQPQHF. The CDR3 DNA follows: TGTGCCAGCAGCCTTGGGGGGGGACCGTATAGCAATCAGCCCCAGCATTTT.